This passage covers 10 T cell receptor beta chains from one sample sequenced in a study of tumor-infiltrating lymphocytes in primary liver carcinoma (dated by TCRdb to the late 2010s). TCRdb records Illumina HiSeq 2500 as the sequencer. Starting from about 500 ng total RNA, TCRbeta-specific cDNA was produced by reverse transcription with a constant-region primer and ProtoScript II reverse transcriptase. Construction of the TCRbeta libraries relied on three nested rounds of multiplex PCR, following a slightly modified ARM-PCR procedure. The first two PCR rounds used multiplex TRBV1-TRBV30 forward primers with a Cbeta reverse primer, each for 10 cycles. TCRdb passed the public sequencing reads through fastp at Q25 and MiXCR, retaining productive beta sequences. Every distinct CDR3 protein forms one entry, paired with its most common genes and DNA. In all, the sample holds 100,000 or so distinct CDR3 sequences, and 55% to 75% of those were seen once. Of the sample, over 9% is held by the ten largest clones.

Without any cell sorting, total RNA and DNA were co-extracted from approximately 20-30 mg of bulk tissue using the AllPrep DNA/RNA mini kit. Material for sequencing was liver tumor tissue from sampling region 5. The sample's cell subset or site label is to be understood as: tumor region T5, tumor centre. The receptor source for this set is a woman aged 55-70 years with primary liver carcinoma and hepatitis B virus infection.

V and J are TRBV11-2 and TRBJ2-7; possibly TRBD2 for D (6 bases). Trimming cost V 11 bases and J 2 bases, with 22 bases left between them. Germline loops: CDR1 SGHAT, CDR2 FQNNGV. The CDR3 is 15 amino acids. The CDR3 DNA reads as TGTGCCGGTAGCCGTGCGGGACTGCTACCCTACGAGCAGTACTTC. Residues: CAGSRAGLLPYEQYF.

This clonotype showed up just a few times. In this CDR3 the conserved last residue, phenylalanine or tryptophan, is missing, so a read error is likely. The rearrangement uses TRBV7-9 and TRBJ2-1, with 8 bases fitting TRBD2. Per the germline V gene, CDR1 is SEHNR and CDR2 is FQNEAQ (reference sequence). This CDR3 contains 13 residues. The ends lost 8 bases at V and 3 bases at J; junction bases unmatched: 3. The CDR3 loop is CASRLAGYNEQFL. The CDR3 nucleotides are TGTGCCAGCCGTCTAGCGGGCTACAATGAGCAGTTCCTC.

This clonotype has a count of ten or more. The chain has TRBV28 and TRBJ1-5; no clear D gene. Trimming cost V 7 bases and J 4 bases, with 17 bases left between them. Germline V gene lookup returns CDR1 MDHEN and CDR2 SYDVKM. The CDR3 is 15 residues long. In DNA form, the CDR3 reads TGTGCCAGCAACCACCCCCTCGTCGCGAATCAGCCCCAGCATTTT. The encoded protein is CASNHPLVANQPQHF.

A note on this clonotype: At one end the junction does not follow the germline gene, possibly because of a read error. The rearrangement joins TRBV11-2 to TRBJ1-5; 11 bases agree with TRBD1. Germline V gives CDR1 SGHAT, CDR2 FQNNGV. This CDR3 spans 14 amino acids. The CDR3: CVSSLGQGGDPRHF. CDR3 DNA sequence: TGTGTCAGCAGCTTGGGACAGGGGGGGGATCCCCGGCATTTT.

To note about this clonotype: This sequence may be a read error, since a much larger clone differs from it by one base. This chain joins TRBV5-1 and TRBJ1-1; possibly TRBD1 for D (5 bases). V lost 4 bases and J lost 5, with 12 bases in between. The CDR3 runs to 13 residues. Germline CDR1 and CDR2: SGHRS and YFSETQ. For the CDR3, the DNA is TGCGCCAGCAGCCTGGACAAGGGGACTGAAGCTTTCTTT. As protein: CASSLDKGTEAFF.

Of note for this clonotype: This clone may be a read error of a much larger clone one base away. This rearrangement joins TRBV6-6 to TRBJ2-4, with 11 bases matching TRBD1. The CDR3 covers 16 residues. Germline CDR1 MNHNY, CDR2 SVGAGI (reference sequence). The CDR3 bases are TGTGCCAGCAATTACGGGACAGGGGGGTTCGAAAACATTCAGTACTTC. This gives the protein CASNYGTGGFENIQYF.

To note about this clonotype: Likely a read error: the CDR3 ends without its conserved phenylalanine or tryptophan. The CDR3 bases are TGTGCCAGCAGCTTAGGACAGGCGACAGGTGAAGCTTTCTAT. It yields the protein CASSLGQATGEAFY. The J gene is TRBJ1-1, the V gene TRBV11-2; a weak D match, TRBD1 (6 bases). The V and J ends lost 1 base and 7 bases respectively, with 13 bases between them. CDR1 and CDR2 from the germline V gene are SGHAT and FQNNGV. CDR3 size: 14 residues.

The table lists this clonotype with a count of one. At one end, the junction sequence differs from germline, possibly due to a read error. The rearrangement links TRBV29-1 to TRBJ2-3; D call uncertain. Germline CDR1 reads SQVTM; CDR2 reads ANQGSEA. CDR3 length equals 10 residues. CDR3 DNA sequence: TGTAGCTCAAACACAGATACGCAGTATTTT. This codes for CSSNTDTQYF.

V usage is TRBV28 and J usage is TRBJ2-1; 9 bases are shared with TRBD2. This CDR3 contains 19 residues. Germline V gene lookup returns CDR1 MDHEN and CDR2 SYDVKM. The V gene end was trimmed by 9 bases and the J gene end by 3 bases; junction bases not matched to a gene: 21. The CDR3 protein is CARRSLNLAGSLDYNEQFF. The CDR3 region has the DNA TGTGCCAGGAGGTCTCTAAACCTAGCGGGATCGTTGGACTACAATGAGCAGTTCTTC.

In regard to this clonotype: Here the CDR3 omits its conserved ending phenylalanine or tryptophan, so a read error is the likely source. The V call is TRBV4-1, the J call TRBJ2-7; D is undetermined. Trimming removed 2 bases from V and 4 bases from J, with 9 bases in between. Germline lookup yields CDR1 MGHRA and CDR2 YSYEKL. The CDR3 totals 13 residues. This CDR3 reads CASSQQREYEQYL. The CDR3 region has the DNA TGCGCCAGCAGCCAACAGCGAGAATACGAGCAGTACCTC.